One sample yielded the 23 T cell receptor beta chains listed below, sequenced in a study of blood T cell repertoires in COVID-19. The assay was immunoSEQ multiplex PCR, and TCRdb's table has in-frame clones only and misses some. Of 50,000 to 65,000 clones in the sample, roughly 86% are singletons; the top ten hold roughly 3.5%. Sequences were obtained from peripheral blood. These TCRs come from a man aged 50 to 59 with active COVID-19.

CDR3 nucleotide sequence: TGTGCCAGCAGCCAAGATGGGTATGGGCCAGATAGCTCTGGGGCCAACGTCCTGACTTTC. It specifies CASSQDGYGPDSSGANVLTF. V gene TRBV4-2 combines with J gene TRBJ2-6; D remains ambiguous. Germline V gene lookup returns CDR1 LGHNA and CDR2 YNFKEQ. CDR3 length: 20 amino acids. The V end lost 0 bases, the J end lost 0 bases, and 18 bases lay between the germline ends.

CDR3 sequence (DNA): TGTGCCAGCAGCCGAGGACTGAACACCGGGGAGCTGTTTTTT. Protein: CASSRGLNTGELFF. The chain joins TRBV7-7 to TRBJ2-2; D perhaps matches TRBD2 (5 bases). The length of the CDR3 is 14 residues. V shed 5 bases and J shed 1 base, with 8 bases lying between them. Per the germline V gene, CDR1 is SSHAT and CDR2 is FNYEAQ (reference sequence).

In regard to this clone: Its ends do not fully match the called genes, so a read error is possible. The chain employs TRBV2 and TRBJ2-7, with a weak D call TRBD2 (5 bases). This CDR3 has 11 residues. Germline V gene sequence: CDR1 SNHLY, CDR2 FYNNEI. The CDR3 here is CASSEEGANHF. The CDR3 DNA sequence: TGTGCCAGCAGTGAAGAGGGAGCCAACCACTTC.

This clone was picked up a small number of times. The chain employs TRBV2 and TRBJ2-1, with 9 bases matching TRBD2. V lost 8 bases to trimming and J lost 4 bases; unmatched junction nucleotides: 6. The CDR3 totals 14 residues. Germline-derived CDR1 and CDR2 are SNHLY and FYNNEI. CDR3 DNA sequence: TGTGCCAGCCTACGGCTAGCGGGATACAATGAGCAGTTCTTC. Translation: CASLRLAGYNEQFF.

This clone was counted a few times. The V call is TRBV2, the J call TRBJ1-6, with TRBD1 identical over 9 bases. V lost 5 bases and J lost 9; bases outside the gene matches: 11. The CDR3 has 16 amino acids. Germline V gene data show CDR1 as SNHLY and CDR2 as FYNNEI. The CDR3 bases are TGTGCCAGCAGTCGAGACCGGACAGGGGCGGGTTCACCCCTCCACTTT. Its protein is CASSRDRTGAGSPLHF.

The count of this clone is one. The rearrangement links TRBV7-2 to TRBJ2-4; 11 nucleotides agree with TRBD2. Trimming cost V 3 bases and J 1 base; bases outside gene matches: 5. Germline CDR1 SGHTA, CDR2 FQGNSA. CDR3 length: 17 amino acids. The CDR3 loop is CASSFLAGGPAKNIQYF. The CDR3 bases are TGTGCCAGCAGCTTTCTAGCGGGGGGTCCTGCCAAAAACATTCAGTACTTC.

The chain's CDR3 is CASSPNFKDPGSYNEQFF. For the CDR3, the DNA is TGTGCCAGCAGCCCTAATTTCAAGGACCCCGGGAGCTACAATGAGCAGTTCTTC. This sequence joins TRBV21-1 and TRBJ2-1; whether TRBD2, the table's D call, matches the DNA was not checked. TRBV21-1 is listed as a pseudogene. The CDR3 has 18 amino acids.

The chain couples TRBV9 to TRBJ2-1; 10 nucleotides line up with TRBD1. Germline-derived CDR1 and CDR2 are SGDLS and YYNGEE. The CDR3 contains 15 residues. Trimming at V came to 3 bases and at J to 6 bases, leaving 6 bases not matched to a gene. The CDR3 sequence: CASSAPGTGVNEQFF. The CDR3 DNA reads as TGTGCCAGCAGCGCCCCCGGGACAGGGGTCAATGAGCAGTTCTTC.

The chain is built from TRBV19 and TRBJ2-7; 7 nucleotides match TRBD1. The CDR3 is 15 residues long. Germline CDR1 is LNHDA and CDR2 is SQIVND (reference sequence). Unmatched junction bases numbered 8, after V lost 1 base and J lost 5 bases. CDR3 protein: CASSIALTGLDEQYF. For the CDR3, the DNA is TGTGCCAGTAGTATAGCCCTGACAGGGTTGGACGAGCAGTACTTC.

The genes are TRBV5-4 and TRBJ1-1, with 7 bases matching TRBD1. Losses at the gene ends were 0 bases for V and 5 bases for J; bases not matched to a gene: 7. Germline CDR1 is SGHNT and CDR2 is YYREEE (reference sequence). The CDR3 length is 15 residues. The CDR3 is CASSLESRGRTEAFF. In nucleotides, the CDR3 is TGTGCCAGCAGCTTGGAATCGAGGGGGCGGACTGAAGCTTTCTTT.

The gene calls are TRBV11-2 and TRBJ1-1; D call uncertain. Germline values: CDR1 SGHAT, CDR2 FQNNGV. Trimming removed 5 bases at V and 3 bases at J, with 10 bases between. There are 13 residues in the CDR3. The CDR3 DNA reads TGTGCCAGCAGCCCCCCCCGGTACACTGAAGCTTTCTTT. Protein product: CASSPPRYTEAFF.

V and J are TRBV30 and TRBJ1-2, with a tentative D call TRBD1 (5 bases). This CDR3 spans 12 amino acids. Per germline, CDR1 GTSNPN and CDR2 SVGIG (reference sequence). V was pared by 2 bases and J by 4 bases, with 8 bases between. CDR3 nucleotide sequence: TGTGCCTGGAGTCAGGGATCCTATGGCTACACCTTC. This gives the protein CAWSQGSYGYTF.

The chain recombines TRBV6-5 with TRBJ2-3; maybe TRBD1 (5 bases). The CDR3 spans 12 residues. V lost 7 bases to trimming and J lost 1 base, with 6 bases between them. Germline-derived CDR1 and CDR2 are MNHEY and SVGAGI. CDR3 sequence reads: CASTRGTDTQYF. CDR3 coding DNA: TGTGCCAGCACCAGGGGCACAGATACGCAGTATTTT.

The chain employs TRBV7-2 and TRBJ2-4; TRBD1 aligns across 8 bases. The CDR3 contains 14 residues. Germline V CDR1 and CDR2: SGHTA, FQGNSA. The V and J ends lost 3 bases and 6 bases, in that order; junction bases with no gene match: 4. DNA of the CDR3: TGTGCCAGCAGCTTGCAGGGGGCGGGAAACATTCAGTACTTC. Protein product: CASSLQGAGNIQYF.

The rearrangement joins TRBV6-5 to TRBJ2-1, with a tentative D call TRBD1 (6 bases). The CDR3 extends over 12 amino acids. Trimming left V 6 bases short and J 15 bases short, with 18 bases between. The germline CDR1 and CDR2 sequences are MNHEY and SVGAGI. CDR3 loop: CASSPLGASWFF. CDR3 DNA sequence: TGTGCCAGCAGCCCGCTGGGGGCTAGTTGGTTCTTC.

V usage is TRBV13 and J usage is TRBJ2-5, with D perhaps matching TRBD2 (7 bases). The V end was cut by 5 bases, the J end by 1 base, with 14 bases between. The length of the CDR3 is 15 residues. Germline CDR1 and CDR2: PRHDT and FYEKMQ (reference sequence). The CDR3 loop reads CASSPSRGPQETQYF. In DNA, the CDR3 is TGTGCCAGCAGCCCCTCGCGGGGGCCCCAAGAGACCCAGTACTTC.

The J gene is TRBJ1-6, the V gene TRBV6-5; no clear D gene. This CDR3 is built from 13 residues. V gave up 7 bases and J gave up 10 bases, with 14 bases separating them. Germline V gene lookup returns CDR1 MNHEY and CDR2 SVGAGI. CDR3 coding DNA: TGTGCCAGCAATAGGGAGGGTAAGTCACCCCTCCACTTT. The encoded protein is CASNREGKSPLHF.

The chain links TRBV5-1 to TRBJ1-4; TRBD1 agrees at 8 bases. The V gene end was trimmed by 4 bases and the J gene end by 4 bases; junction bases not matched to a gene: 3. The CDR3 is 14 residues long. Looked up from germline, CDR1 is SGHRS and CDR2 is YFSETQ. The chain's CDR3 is CASSIQGGNEKLFF. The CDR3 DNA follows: TGCGCCAGCAGCATACAGGGGGGTAATGAAAAACTGTTTTTT.

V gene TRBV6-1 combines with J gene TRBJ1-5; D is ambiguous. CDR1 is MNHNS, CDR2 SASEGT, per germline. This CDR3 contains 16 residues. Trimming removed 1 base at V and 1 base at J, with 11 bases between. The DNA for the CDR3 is TGTGCCAGCAGTGAAGGCTGGATCGGGAGCAATCAGCCCCAGCATTTT. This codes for CASSEGWIGSNQPQHF.

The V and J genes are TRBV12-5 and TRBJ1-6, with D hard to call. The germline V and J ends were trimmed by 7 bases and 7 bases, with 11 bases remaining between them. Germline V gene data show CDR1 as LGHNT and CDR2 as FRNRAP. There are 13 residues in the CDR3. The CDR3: CASAGEANSPLHF. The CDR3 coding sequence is TGTGCTAGTGCTGGCGAGGCCAATTCACCCCTCCACTTT.

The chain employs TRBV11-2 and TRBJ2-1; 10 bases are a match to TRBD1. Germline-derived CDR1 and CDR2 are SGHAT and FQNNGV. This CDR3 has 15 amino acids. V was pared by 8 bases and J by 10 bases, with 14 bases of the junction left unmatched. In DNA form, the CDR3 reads TGTGCCAGCGGACCGACCGACAGGGGGCGGCGGGAGCAGTTCTTC. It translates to CASGPTDRGRREQFF.

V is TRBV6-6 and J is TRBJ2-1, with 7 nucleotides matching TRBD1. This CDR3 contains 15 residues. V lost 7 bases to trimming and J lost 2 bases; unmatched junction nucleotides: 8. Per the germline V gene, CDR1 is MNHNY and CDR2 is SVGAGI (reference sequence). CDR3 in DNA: TGTGCCAGCACCTCGACAGGGAACACCTACAATGAGCAGTTCTTC. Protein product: CASTSTGNTYNEQFF.

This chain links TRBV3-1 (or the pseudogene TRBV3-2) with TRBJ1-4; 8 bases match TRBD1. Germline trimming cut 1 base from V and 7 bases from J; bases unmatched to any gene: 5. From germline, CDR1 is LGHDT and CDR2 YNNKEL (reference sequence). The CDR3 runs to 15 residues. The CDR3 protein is CASSQVGQGVEKLFF. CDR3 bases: TGTGCCAGCAGCCAAGTTGGACAGGGCGTTGAAAAACTGTTTTTT.